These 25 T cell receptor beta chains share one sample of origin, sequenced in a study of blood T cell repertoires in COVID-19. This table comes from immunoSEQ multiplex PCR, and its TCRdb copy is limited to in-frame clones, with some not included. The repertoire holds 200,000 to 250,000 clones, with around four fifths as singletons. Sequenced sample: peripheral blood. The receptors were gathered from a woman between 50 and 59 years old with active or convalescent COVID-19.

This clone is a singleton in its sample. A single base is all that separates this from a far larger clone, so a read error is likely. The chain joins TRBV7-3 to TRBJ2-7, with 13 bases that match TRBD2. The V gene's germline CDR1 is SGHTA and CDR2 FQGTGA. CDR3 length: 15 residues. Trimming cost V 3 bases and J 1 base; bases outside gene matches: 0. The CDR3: CASSLGLAGSYEQYF. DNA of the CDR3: TGTGCCAGCAGCTTGGGACTAGCGGGGTCCTACGAGCAGTACTTC.

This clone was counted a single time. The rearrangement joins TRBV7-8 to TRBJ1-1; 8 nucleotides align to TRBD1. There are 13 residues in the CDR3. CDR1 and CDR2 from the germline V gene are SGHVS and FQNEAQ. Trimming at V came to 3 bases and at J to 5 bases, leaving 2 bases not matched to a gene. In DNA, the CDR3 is TGTGCCAGCAGCTTTACAGGGGGTACTGAAGCTTTCTTT. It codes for CASSFTGGTEAFF.

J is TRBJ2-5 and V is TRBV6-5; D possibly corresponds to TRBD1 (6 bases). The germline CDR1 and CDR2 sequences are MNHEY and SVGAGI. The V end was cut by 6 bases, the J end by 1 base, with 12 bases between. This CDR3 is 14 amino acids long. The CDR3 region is CASRQGQIQETQYF. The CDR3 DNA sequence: TGTGCCAGCAGACAAGGACAGATCCAAGAGACCCAGTACTTC.

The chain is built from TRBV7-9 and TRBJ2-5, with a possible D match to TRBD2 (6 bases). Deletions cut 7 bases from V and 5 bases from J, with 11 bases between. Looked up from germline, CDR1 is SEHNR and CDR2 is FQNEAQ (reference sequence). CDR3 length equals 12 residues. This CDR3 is CASTFGRETQYF. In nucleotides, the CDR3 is TGTGCCAGCACCTTTGGGAGGGAGACCCAGTACTTC.

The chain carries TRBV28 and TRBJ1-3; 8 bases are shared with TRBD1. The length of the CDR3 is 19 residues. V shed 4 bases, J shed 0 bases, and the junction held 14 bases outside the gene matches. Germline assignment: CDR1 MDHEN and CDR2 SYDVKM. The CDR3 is CASSSERRQGSFSGNTIYF. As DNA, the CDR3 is TGTGCCAGCAGTTCGGAGCGTCGACAGGGGTCCTTCTCTGGAAACACCATATATTTT.

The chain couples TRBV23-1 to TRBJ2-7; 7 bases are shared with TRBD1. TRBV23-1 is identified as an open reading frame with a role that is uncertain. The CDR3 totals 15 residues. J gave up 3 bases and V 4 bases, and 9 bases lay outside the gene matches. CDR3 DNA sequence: TGCGCCAGCAGTCCTAACAGGGGAAAGTACTACGAGCAGTACTTC. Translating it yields CASSPNRGKYYEQYF.

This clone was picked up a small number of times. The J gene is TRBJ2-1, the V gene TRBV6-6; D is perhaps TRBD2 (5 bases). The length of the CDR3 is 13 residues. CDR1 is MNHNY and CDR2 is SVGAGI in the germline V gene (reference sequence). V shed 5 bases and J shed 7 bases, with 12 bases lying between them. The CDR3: CASSPPRGNEQFF. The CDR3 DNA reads TGTGCCAGCAGTCCGCCCCGGGGAAATGAGCAGTTCTTC.

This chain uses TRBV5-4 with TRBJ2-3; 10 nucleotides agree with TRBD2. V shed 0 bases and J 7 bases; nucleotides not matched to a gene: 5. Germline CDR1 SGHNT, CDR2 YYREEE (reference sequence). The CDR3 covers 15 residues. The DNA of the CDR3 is TGTGCCAGCAGCTTGGCAGCGGGGGGGCGCCATACGCAGTATTTT. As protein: CASSLAAGGRHTQYF. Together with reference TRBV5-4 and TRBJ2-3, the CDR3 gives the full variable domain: ETGVTQSPTHLIKTRGQQVTLRCSSQSGHNTVSWYQQALGQGPQFIFQYYREEENGRGNFPPRFSGLQFPNYSSELNVNALELDDSALYLCASSLAAGGRHTQYFGPGTRLTVL.

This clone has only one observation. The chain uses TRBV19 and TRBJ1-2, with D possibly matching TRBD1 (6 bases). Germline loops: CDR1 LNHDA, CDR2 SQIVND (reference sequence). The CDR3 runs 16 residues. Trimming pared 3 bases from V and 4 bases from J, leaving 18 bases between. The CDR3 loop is CASSMPTYRDTYGYTF. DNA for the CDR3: TGTGCCAGTAGTATGCCAACCTACCGGGACACCTATGGCTACACCTTC.

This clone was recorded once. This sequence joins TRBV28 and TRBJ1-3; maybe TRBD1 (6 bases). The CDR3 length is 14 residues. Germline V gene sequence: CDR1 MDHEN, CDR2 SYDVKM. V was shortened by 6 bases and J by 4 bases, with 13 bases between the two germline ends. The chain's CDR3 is CASRRTGMGNTIYF. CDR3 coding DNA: TGTGCCAGCAGGAGAACAGGGATGGGAAACACCATATATTTT.

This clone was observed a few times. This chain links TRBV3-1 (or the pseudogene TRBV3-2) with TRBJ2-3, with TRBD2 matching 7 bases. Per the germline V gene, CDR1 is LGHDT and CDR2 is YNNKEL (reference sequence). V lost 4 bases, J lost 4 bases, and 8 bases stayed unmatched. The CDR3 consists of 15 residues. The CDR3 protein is CASSPPGRGSDTQYF. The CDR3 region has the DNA TGTGCCAGCAGCCCCCCCGGGCGGGGGTCAGATACGCAGTATTTT.

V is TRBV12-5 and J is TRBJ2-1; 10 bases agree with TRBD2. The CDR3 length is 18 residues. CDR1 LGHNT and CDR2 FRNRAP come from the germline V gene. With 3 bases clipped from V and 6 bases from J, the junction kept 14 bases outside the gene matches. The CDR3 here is CASGFQAVSGRVVNEQFF. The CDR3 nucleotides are TGTGCTAGTGGTTTTCAGGCAGTGAGCGGGAGGGTTGTCAATGAGCAGTTCTTC.

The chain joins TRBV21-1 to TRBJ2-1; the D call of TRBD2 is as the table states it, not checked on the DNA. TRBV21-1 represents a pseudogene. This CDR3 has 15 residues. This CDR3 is CASSPGTTRGGEQFF. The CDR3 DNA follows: TGTGCCAGCAGCCCTGGGACCACCCGGGGAGGTGAGCAGTTCTTC.

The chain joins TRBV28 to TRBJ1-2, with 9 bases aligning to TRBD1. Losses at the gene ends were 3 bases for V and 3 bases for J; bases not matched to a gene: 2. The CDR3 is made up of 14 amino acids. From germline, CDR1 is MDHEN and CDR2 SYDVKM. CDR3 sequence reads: CASSLTGGDYGYTF. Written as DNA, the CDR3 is TGTGCCAGCAGTTTGACAGGGGGGGACTATGGCTACACCTTC.

CDR3 coding DNA: TGTGCCAGCAGTTACGGAGAGGGTATGGAGACCCAGTACTTC. This encodes CASSYGEGMETQYF. This rearrangement joins TRBV6-6 to TRBJ2-5; D is perhaps TRBD2 (5 bases). The ends were cut back, 2 bases at V and 5 bases at J, with 12 bases in the middle. Germline values: CDR1 MNHNY, CDR2 SVGAGI (reference sequence). The CDR3 has 14 amino acids.

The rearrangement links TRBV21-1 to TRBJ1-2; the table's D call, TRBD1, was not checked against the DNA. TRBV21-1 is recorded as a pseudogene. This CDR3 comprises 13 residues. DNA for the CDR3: TGTGCCAACGGGACAGGGGAGCGCTATGGCTACACCTTC. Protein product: CANGTGERYGYTF.

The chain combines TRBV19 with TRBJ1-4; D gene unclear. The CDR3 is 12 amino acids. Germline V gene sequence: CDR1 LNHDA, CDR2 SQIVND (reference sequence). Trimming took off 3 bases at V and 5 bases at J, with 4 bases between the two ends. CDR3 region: CASSIRNEKLFF. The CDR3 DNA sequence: TGTGCCAGTAGTATCCGGAATGAAAAACTGTTTTTT.

The CDR3 coding sequence is TGTGCCAGCAGTACAGGGGTGTCAGGGGAGACCCAGTACTTC. Translated, it gives CASSTGVSGETQYF. V and J are TRBV6-5 and TRBJ2-5; 7 bases map to TRBD1. There are 14 residues in the CDR3. Looked up from germline, CDR1 is MNHEY and CDR2 is SVGAGI. V trimming: 5 bases; J trimming: 5 bases; junction bases outside the gene matches: 8.

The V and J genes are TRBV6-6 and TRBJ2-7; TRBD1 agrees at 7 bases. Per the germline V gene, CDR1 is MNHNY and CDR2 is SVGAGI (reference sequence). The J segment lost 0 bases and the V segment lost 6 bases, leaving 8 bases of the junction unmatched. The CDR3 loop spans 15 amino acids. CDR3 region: CASSLTGSPSYEQYF. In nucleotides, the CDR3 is TGTGCCAGCAGCCTGACAGGGTCTCCCTCCTACGAGCAGTACTTC.

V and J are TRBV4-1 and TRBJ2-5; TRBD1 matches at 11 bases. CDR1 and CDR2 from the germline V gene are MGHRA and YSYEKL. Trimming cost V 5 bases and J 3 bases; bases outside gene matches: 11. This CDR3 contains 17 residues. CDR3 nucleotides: TGCGCCAGCAGCAAAAGCGGGACAGGGGGTCACAAAGAGACCCAGTACTTC. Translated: CASSKSGTGGHKETQYF.

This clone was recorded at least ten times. CDR3 nucleotide sequence: TGTGCCAGCAGCCCGGGACAGCTCTATGGCTACACCTTC. It encodes CASSPGQLYGYTF. The chain combines TRBV5-4 with TRBJ1-2, with TRBD1 matching over 7 bases. Germline CDR1 SGHNT, CDR2 YYREEE (reference sequence). After removal of 4 bases from V and 4 bases from J, the junction contained 4 bases not matched to a gene. The CDR3 is 13 residues long.

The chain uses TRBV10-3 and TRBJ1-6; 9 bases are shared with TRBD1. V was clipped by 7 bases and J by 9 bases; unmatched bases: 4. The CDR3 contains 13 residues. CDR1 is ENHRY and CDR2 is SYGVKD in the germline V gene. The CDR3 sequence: CAINRDRASPLHF. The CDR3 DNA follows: TGTGCCATCAATCGGGACAGGGCTTCACCCCTCCACTTT.

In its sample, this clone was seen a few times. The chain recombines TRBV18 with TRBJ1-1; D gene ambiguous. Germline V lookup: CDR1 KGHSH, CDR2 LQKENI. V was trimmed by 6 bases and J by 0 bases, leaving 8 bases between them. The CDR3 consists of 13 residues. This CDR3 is CASSPDLNTEAFF. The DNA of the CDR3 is TGTGCCAGCTCTCCGGACTTGAACACTGAAGCTTTCTTT.

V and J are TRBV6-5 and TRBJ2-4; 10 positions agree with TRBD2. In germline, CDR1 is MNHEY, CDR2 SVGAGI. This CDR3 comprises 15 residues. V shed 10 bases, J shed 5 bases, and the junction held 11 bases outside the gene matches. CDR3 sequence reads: CATQRGGPRENIQYF. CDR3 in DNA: TGTGCCACTCAGCGGGGGGGCCCGAGAGAAAACATTCAGTACTTC.

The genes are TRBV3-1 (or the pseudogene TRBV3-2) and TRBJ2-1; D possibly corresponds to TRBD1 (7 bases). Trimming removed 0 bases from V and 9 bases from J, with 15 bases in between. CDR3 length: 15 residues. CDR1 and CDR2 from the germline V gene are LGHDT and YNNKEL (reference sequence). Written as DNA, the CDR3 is TGTGCCAGCAGCCAAGATCAAGGAGGGGGCTCTGAGCAGTTCTTC. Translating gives CASSQDQGGGSEQFF.